One TCR beta chain is described in this entry. Patients from Seattle were sampled longitudinally, starting during active infection. This sample is drawn from a study of blood T cell repertoires in COVID-19. Overall study: COVID-19 samples, acute and convalescent, were from the United States, Italy and Spain. T cells, B-cell-depleted T cells, or PBMCs supplied cDNA or gDNA.

Per the study methods: Reference gene primer amplification gave estimated nucleated cell counts. Profiling relied on immunoSEQ multiplex PCR, and the TCRdb table lists in-frame clones only, not all of them. V, J and clone size are taken as reported in that table, and D and trimming were inferred from the DNA itself. The repertoire holds fewer than 70,000 clones, with about 80% as singletons. V was shortened by 5 bases and J by 3 bases, with 11 bases between the two germline ends. Germline CDR1 MNHEY, CDR2 SMNVEV (reference sequence). The CDR3 is 14 amino acids. The sample taken for sequencing was peripheral blood. V and J are TRBV27 and TRBJ1-3, with D uncertain. This clonotype was obtained from a man under 40 with COVID-19, enrolled during active disease. The CDR3 nucleotides are TGTGCCAGCAGTCCCCACGGGAGTGGAAACACCATATATTTT. The encoded protein is CASSPHGSGNTIYF.